This TCR beta chain appears in the sequencing data of a study of neurological immune-mediated disorders. This clonotype appeared many times. Synthesis of cDNA was accomplished via 5'RACE employing 10-nucleotide random UMIs. In TCRdb, the 5' RACE reads were re-called with MiXCR into one record per CDR3 protein. The sample gives approximately 41,000 distinct CDR3 sequences, around 13% of which show up once; under 4.5% is in the top ten. V lost 1 base to trimming and J lost 9 bases, with 16 bases between them. The CDR3 is 16 amino acids. Germline V gene lookup returns CDR1 SGHTA and CDR2 FQGNSA. V is TRBV7-2 and J is TRBJ1-6; a possible D gene is TRBD1 (5 bases). This receptor was taken from a woman aged 55 to 70 with HTLV-1-associated myelopathy (HAM/TSP). The sequenced sample consisted of CD4+ T cells from blood. The CDR3 loop is CASSLDRLDGGSPLHF. The DNA for the CDR3 is TGTGCCAGCAGCTTAGACAGGCTCGATGGGGGTTCACCCCTCCACTTT.